The clone carrying this T cell receptor beta chain was observed a handful of times. The antigen is unknown. This record belongs to a study of CD8+ T cells in alopecia areata. Regarding the study as a whole: Lesional scalp, especially alopecia totalis/universalis, showed higher clonality than normal scalp.

The authors extracted RNA and reverse transcribed it into cDNA as the sequencing template. Sequencing was performed with immunoSEQ multiplex PCR; in TCRdb, only in-frame clones are kept and a portion is missing. The sample consists of around 150,000 clones, roughly 50% of them appearing once. Germline V lookup: CDR1 SQVTM, CDR2 ANQGSEA. V lost 6 bases and J lost 4; bases outside the gene matches: 9. This CDR3 spans 14 amino acids. The sequence came from a human donor in good health. The V and J genes are TRBV29-1 and TRBJ2-7, with 10 bases aligning to TRBD1. Sequencing used CD4+ T cells sorted from blood. CDR3 residues: CSVVRDRGNYEQYF. The CDR3 nucleotides read TGCAGCGTAGTCCGGGACAGGGGAAATTACGAGCAGTACTTC.